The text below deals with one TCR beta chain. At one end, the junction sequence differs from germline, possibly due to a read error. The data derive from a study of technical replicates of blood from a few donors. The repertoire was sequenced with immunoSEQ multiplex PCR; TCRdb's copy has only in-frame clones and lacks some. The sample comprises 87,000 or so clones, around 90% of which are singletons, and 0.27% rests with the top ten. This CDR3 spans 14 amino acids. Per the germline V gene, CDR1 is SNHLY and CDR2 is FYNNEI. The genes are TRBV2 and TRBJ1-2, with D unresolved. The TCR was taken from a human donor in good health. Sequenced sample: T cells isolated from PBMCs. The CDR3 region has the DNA TGTGCCAGCAGGGAAGGACGGGATAACTATGGCTACACCTTC. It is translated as CASREGRDNYGYTF.